The 19 T cell receptor beta chains given below trace back to one sample, sequenced in a study of blood T cells in healthy people across ages. Through a sample-barcoded 5' primer and a J-beta primer mix, a second PCR was run for about 6 to 11 cycles. Each CDR3 protein gets one entry after TCRdb re-called the 5' RACE reads with MiXCR. The table lists 590,000 or so distinct CDR3 sequences, about 30% of them singletons, with about a sixth in the top ten. Sequenced sample: blood. These receptors all come from a woman older than 75 in good health.

This clonotype appeared many times. CDR3 region: CASSLGYRSQTDTQYF. CDR3 nucleotide sequence: TGTGCCAGCAGCTTAGGTTACAGGTCCCAAACAGATACGCAGTATTTT. This chain joins TRBV7-2 and TRBJ2-3; D possibly corresponds to TRBD1 (5 bases). The CDR3 covers 16 residues. Germline CDR1 and CDR2: SGHTA and FQGNSA. Trimming stripped 1 base from V and 3 bases from J, with 14 bases between.

For this clonotype: It may be a read error: a sequence one base away is much more abundant. The rearrangement links TRBV20-1 to TRBJ2-5; D possibly corresponds to TRBD1 (5 bases). CDR1 and CDR2 (germline): DFQATT, SNEGSKA (reference sequence). This CDR3 region has 15 residues. Trimming left V 0 bases short and J 2 bases short, with 13 bases between. The CDR3 coding sequence is TGCAGTGCTAGAGATCACGCAGGGCGGCAAGAGACCCAGTACTTC. This sequence encodes CSARDHAGRQETQYF.

In its sample, this clonotype was seen many times. The V call is TRBV20-1, the J call TRBJ1-4; TRBD1 matches 12 bases. J gave up 6 bases and V 5 bases, and 7 bases lay outside the gene matches. Germline-derived CDR1 and CDR2 are DFQATT and SNEGSKA (reference sequence). The CDR3 totals 15 residues. The CDR3 here is CSAAPGTGGDEKLFF. CDR3 sequence (DNA): TGCAGTGCTGCGCCCGGGACAGGGGGCGATGAAAAACTGTTTTTT.

On this clonotype: Possible read error: a much larger clone is one base away. Since the CDR3 does not end with the conserved phenylalanine or tryptophan, this likely comes from a read error. The V call is TRBV2, the J call TRBJ2-3; either TRBD1 or TRBD2 may supply D (5 bases each). Germline CDR1 and CDR2: SNHLY and FYNNEI. Trimming left V 6 bases short and J 2 bases short, with 12 bases between. This CDR3 region has 14 residues. Here the CDR3 DNA reads TGTGCCAGCAGCAGGGACCAGAACACAGATACGCAGTATTCT. Its protein is CASSRDQNTDTQYS.

In this sample, this clonotype turned up a few times. A much larger clone sits a single nucleotide away, making a read error possible. This chain links TRBV20-1 with TRBJ2-7; D is possibly TRBD2 (7 bases). Germline CDR1 is DFQATT and CDR2 is SNEGSKA (reference sequence). This CDR3 contains 12 residues. Trimming cost V 6 bases and J 3 bases, with 12 bases left between them. This CDR3 is CSAIGGRYEQYF. The CDR3 nucleotides read TGCAGTGCGATCGGGGGGCGCTACGAGCAGTACTTC.

This clonotype has a count of ten or more. This sequence joins TRBV10-3 and TRBJ2-1; D possibly corresponds to TRBD1 (5 bases). The CDR3 is 16 residues long. CDR1 is ENHRY, CDR2 SYGVKD, per germline. V was shortened by 10 bases and J by 0 bases, with 19 bases between the two germline ends. CDR3 loop: CATRGSDTRSYNEQFF. The CDR3 DNA follows: TGTGCCACACGAGGTTCGGACACCCGCTCCTACAATGAGCAGTTCTTC.

A few counts support this clonotype. The chain joins TRBV11-2 to TRBJ1-1; the D is unclear. Germline CDR1 is SGHAT and CDR2 is FQNNGV. The V gene lost 8 bases and the J gene lost 3 bases, with 19 bases spanning the gap. The CDR3 runs 15 residues. The CDR3, as DNA: TGTGCCAGCTTTCCGCCCGGGCTTAGGGACACTGAAGCTTTCTTT. Encoded protein: CASFPPGLRDTEAFF. The whole variable domain, remainder taken from reference TRBV11-2 and TRBJ1-1, is EAGVAQSPRYKIIEKRQSVAFWCNPISGHATLYWYQQILGQGPKLLIQFQNNGVVDDSQLPKDRFSAERLKGVDSTLKIQPAKLEDSAVYLCASFPPGLRDTEAFFGQGTRLTVV.

A note on this clonotype: One end of the junction is discordant with germline, which a read error may explain. This sequence joins TRBV15 and TRBJ2-1; 9 bases map to TRBD1. Gene TRBJ2-7 matches the end of the DNA better, so the J call may be wrong. The CDR3 length is 17 residues. Per germline, CDR1 LNHNV and CDR2 YYDKDF (reference sequence). The DNA for the CDR3 is TGTGCCGCCAGCAGAGGTTCGGGACAGGGATCCTACAATGAGCAGTACTTC. It codes for CAASRGSGQGSYNEQYF.

This clonotype has just a few counts. CDR3 sequence: CSGAPGGSTNYGYTF. CDR3 sequence (DNA): TGCAGTGGAGCCCCCGGAGGGTCTACTAACTATGGCTACACCTTC. This chain connects TRBV20-1 to TRBJ1-2, with D uncertain. Germline CDR1 reads DFQATT; CDR2 reads SNEGSKA (reference sequence). This CDR3 has 15 amino acids. V was trimmed by 7 bases and J by 0 bases, leaving 18 bases between them.

There are many counts of this clonotype. The chain is built from TRBV4-2 and TRBJ2-6, with D hard to call. Germline V gives CDR1 LGHNA, CDR2 YNFKEQ. With 3 bases removed from V and 2 bases from J, the gap between germline ends came to 17 bases. This CDR3 region has 18 residues. CDR3 nucleotide sequence: TGTGCCAGCAGCCAGGATCCCCGACGGCTTACTGGGGCCAACGTCCTGACTTTC. This encodes CASSQDPRRLTGANVLTF.

This clonotype was recorded at least ten times. The rearrangement links TRBV20-1 to TRBJ2-7; 10 nucleotides match TRBD2. This CDR3 region has 14 residues. After removal of 3 bases from V and 4 bases from J, the junction contained 6 bases not matched to a gene. Germline V gene data show CDR1 as DFQATT and CDR2 as SNEGSKA (reference sequence). As DNA, the CDR3 is TGCAGTGCTAGCCCCATAGCGGGGGGTTACGAGCAGTACTTC. It encodes CSASPIAGGYEQYF.

This clonotype was recorded many times. V and J are TRBV7-9 and TRBJ2-3, with 7 bases fitting TRBD1. The CDR3 has 14 residues. The ends lost 5 bases at V and 7 bases at J; junction bases unmatched: 9. The V gene's germline CDR1 is SEHNR and CDR2 FQNEAQ (reference sequence). CDR3 protein: CASSPGQPRNTQYF. CDR3 DNA sequence: TGTGCCAGCAGCCCGGGACAGCCGAGGAATACGCAGTATTTT. The full variable domain, with the rest looked up from reference TRBV7-9 and TRBJ2-3, is DTGVSQNPRHKITKRGQNVTFRCDPISEHNRLYWYRQTLGQGPEFLTYFQNEAQLEKSRLLSDRFSAERPKGSFSTLEIQRTEQGDSAMYLCASSPGQPRNTQYFGPGTRLTVL.

At least ten counts were recorded for this clonotype. This rearrangement joins TRBV6-1 to TRBJ2-7; unclear D gene. CDR1 and CDR2 (germline): MNHNS, SASEGT. The V end lost 2 bases, the J end lost 3 bases, and 14 bases lay between the germline ends. The CDR3 consists of 15 residues. For the CDR3, the DNA is TGTGCCAGCAGTGAATGGCCCCGGGCAGACTACGAGCAGTACTTC. Translation: CASSEWPRADYEQYF.

In its sample, this clonotype was seen many times. This chain connects TRBV7-8 to TRBJ2-5, with no clear D. V lost 2 bases and J lost 4, with 11 bases in between. Germline V CDR1 and CDR2: SGHVS, FQNEAQ. The CDR3 is 14 residues long. This CDR3 is CASSLRLSGETQYF. The CDR3 DNA reads as TGTGCCAGCAGCTTAAGGCTTTCAGGAGAGACCCAGTACTTC.

This clonotype was detected many times. V is TRBV27 and J is TRBJ1-1; TRBD1 agrees at 11 bases. The CDR3 runs 15 residues. In germline, CDR1 is MNHEY, CDR2 SMNVEV (reference sequence). Trimming at V came to 3 bases and at J to 5 bases, leaving 5 bases not matched to a gene. The CDR3, as DNA: TGTGCCAGCAGTTTGGACAGGGGGCCGGGAACTGAAGCTTTCTTT. It codes for CASSLDRGPGTEAFF.

This clonotype was seen once. This rearrangement joins TRBV12-3 or TRBV12-4 to TRBJ2-5; the D gene is possibly TRBD1 (5 bases). The CDR3 spans 14 residues. The ends were cut back, 4 bases at V and 1 base at J, with 10 bases in the middle. DNA for the CDR3: TGTGCCAGCAGTTCAGACAGTTCCCAAGAGACCCAGTACTTC. Translated: CASSSDSSQETQYF.

The chain has TRBV2 and TRBJ1-4; 7 bases line up with TRBD1. The CDR3 consists of 17 residues. Germline-derived CDR1 and CDR2 are SNHLY and FYNNEI. V gave up 6 bases and J gave up 7 bases; unmatched junction bases: 17. DNA for the CDR3: TGTGCCAGCAGAGTTCGTCTCATCCCGGGACAGAGTGAAAAACTGTTTTTT. This translates into CASRVRLIPGQSEKLFF.

To note about this clonotype: A much larger clone differs by one base, so this may be a read error. This chain links TRBV9 with TRBJ1-5, with D maybe TRBD1 (6 bases). There are 15 residues in the CDR3. The germline V and J ends were trimmed by 0 bases and 6 bases, with 13 bases remaining between them. In germline, CDR1 is SGDLS, CDR2 YYNGEE. The CDR3 here is CASSVEGGAVQPQHF. Written as DNA, the CDR3 is TGTGCCAGCAGCGTAGAAGGGGGGGCGGTTCAGCCCCAGCATTTT.

The sample holds many counts of this clonotype. J is TRBJ2-1 and V is TRBV20-1, with 16 bases aligning to TRBD2. With 6 bases clipped from V and 7 bases from J, the junction kept 6 bases outside the gene matches. Germline CDR1 reads DFQATT; CDR2 reads SNEGSKA (reference sequence). The CDR3 is 15 amino acids. The CDR3 sequence: CSASGLAGGRNEQFF. CDR3 in DNA: TGCAGTGCGTCGGGACTAGCGGGGGGGCGTAATGAGCAGTTCTTC.